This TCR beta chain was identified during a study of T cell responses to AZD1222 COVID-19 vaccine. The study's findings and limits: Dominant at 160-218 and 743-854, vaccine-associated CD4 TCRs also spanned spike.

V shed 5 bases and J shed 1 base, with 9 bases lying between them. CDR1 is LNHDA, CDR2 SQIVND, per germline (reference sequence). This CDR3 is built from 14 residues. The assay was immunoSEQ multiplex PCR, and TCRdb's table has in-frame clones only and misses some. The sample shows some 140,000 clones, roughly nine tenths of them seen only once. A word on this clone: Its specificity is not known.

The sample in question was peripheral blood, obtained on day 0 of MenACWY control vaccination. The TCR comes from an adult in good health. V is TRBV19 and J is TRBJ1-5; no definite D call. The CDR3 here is CASSPRTSNQPQHF. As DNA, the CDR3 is TGTGCCAGTAGTCCCCGGACCAGCAATCAGCCCCAGCATTTT.